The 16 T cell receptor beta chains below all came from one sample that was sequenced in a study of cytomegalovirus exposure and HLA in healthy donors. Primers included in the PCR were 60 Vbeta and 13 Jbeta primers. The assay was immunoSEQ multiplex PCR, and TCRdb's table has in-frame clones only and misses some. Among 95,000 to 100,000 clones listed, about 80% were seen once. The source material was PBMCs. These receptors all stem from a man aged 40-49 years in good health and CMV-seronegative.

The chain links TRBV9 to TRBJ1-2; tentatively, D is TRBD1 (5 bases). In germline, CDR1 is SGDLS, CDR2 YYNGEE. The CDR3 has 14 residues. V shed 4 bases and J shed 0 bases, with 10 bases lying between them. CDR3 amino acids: CASSRGDSNYGYTF. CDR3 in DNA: TGTGCCAGCAGCCGGGGGGACTCTAACTATGGCTACACCTTC.

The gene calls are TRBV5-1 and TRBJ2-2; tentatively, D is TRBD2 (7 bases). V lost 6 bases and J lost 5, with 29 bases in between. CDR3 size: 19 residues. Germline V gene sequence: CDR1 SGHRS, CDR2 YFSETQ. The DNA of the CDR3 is TGCGCCAGCACCCCACTAGGTGATGGGGGGGGGCCAAGGACCGGGGAGCTGTTTTTT. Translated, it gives CASTPLGDGGGPRTGELFF.

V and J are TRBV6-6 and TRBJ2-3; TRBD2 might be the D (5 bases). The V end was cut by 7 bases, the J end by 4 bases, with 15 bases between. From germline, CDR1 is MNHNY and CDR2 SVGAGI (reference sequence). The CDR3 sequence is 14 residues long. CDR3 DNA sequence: TGTGCCAGCACCACCGGGATCTCATCAGATACGCAGTATTTT. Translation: CASTTGISSDTQYF.

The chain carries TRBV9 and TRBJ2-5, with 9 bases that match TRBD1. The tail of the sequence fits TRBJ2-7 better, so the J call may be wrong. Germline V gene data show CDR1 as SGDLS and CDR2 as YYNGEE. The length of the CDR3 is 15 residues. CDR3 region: CASSVGRTGADEQYF. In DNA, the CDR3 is TGTGCCAGCAGCGTAGGGAGGACAGGGGCGGACGAGCAGTACTTC.

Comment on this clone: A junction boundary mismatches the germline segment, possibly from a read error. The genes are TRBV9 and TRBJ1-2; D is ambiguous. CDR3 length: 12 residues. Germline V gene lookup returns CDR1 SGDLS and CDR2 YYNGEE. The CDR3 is CASSASRRGYAF. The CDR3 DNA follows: TGTGCCAGCAGCGCTAGTCGGAGAGGCTACGCCTTC.

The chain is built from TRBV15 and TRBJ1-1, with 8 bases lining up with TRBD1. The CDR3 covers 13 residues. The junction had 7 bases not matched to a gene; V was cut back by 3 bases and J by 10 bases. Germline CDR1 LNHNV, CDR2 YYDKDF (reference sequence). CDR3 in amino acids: CATSRGQVNGAFF. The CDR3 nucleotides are TGTGCCACCAGCAGGGGACAGGTTAACGGAGCTTTCTTT.

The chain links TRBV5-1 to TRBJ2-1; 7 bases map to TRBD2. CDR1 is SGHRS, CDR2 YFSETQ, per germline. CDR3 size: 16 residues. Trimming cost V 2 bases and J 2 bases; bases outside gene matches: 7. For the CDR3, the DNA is TGCGCCAGCAGCTTAGGACAAGCGGGACCCTACAATGAGCAGTTCTTC. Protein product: CASSLGQAGPYNEQFF.

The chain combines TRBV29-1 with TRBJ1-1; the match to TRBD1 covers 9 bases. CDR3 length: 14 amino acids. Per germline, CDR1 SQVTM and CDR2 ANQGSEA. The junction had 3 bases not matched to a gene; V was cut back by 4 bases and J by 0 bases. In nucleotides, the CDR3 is TGCAGCGTTGTGACAGGGGGGATGAACACTGAAGCTTTCTTT. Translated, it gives CSVVTGGMNTEAFF.

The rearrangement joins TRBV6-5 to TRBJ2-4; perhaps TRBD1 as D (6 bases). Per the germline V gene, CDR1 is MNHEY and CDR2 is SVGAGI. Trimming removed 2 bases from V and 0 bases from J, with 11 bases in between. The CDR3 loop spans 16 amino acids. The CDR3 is CASSYRDKVAKNIQYF. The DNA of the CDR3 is TGTGCCAGCAGTTACCGGGACAAGGTAGCCAAAAACATTCAGTACTTC.

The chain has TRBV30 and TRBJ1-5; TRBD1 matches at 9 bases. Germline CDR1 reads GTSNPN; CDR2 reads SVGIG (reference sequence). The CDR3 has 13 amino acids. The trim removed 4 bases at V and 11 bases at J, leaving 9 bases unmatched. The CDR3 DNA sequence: TGTGCCTGGACCCTCGGACAGGGGCAAGCCCAGCATTTT. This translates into CAWTLGQGQAQHF.

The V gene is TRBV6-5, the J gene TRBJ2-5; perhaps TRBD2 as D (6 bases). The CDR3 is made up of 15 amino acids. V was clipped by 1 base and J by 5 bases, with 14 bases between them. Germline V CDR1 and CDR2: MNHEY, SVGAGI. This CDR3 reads CASSYWGVPVETQYF. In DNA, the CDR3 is TGTGCCAGCAGTTACTGGGGGGTCCCCGTGGAGACCCAGTACTTC.

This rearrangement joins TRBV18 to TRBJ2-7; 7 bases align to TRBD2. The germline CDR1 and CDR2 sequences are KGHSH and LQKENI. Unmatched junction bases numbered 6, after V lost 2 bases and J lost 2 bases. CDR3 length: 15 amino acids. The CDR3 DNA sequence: TGTGCCAGCTCACCAGGGGCGGGGGATACCTACGAGCAGTACGTC. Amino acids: CASSPGAGDTYEQYV.

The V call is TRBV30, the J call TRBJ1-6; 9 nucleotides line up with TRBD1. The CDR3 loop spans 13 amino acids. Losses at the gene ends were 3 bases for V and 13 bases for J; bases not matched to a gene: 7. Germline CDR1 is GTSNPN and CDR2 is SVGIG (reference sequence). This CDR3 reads CAWSRGTGGPLHF. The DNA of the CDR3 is TGTGCCTGGAGCCGAGGAACAGGGGGCCCCCTCCACTTT.

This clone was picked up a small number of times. CDR3 DNA sequence: TGTGCCAGCAGCGTAGGGGGGGGCAACGGACTCTACGAGCAGTACTTC. Translating gives CASSVGGGNGLYEQYF. The chain has TRBV9 and TRBJ2-7; maybe TRBD2 (7 bases). CDR3 length equals 16 residues. V was cut by 0 bases and J by 3 bases, with 16 bases left in between. Germline CDR1 and CDR2: SGDLS and YYNGEE.

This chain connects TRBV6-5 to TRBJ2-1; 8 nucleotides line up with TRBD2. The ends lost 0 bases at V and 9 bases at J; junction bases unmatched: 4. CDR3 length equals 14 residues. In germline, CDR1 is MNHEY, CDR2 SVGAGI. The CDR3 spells CASSYSERGSEQFF. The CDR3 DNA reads TGTGCCAGCAGTTACTCGGAGCGGGGGAGTGAGCAGTTCTTC.

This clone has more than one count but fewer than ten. As DNA, the CDR3 is TGTGCCAGCAATCCCCAGAGGACAGTTAACACTGAAGCTTTCTTT. Protein: CASNPQRTVNTEAFF. The chain links TRBV6-5 to TRBJ1-1; D perhaps matches TRBD1 (6 bases). The CDR3 has 15 residues. V lost 7 bases, J lost 2 bases, and 17 bases lay in between. Germline CDR1 reads MNHEY; CDR2 reads SVGAGI.